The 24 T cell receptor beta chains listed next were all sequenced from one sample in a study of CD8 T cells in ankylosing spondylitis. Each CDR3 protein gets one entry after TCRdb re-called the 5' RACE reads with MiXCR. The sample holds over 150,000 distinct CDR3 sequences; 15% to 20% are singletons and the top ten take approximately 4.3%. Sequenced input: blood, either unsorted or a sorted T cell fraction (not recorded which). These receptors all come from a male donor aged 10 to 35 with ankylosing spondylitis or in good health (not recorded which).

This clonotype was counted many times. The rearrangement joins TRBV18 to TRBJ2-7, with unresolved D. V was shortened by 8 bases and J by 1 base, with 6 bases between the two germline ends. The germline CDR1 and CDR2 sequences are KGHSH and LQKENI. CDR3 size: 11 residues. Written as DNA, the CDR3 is TGTGCCAGCCGAGAATCCTACGAGCAGTACTTC. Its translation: CASRESYEQYF.

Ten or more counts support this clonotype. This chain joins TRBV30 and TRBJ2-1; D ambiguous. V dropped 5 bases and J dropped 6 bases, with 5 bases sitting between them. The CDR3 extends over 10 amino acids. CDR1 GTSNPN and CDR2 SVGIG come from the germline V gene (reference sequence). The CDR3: CAWAINEQFF. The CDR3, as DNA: TGTGCCTGGGCCATCAATGAGCAGTTCTTC.

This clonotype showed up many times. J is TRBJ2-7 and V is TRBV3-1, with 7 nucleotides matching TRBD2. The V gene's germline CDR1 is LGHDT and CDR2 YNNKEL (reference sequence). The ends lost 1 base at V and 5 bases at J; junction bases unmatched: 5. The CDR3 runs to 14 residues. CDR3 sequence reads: CASSQGQLADEQYF. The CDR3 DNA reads TGTGCCAGCAGCCAAGGGCAGCTAGCGGACGAGCAGTACTTC.

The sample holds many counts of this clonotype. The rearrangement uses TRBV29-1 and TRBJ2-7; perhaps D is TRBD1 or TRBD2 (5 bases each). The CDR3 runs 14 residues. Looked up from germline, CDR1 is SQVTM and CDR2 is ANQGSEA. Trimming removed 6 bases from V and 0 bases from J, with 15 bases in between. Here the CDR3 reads CSVKPGPSSYEQYF. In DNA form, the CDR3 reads TGCAGCGTAAAACCGGGACCCAGCTCCTACGAGCAGTACTTC.

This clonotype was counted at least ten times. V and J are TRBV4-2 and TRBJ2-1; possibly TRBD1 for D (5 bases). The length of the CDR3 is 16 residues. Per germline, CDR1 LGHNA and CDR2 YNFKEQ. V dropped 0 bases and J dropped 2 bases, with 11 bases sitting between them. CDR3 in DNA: TGTGCCAGCAGCCAAGAGGACACGGGCGCCTACAATGAGCAGTTCTTC. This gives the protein CASSQEDTGAYNEQFF.

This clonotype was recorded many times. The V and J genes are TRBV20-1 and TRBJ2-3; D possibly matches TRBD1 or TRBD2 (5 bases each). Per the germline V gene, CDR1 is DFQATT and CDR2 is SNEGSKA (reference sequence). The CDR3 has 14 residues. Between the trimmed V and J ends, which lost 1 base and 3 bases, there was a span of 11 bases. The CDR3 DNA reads TGCAGTGCTAGAGGCGCAGGGAGAACAGATACGCAGTATTTT. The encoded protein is CSARGAGRTDTQYF.

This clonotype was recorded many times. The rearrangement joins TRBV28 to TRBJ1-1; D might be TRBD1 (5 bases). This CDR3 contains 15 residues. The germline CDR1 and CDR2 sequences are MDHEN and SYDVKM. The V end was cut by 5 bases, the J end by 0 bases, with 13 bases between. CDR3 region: CASSPRGLMNTEAFF. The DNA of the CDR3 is TGTGCCAGCAGTCCCCGGGGACTGATGAACACTGAAGCTTTCTTT.

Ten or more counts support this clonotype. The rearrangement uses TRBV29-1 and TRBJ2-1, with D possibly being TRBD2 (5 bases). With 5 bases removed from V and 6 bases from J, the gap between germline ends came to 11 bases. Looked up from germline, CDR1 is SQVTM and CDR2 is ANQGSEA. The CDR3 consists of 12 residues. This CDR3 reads CSVFGAANEQFF. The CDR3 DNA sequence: TGCAGCGTTTTCGGAGCGGCCAATGAGCAGTTCTTC.

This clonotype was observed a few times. CDR3 amino acids: CASSLVGQGALETQYF. Written as DNA, the CDR3 is TGTGCCAGCAGTTTAGTGGGACAGGGGGCGTTGGAGACCCAGTACTTC. V and J are TRBV12-3 or TRBV12-4 and TRBJ2-5; 12 bases align to TRBD1. Trimming cost V 1 base and J 5 bases; bases outside gene matches: 5. The CDR3 runs 16 residues.

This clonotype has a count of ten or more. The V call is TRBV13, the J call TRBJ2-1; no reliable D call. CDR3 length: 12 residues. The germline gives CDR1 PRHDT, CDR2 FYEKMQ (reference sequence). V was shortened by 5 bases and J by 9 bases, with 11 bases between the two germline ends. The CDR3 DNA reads TGTGCCAGCAGCGTACTAAGGACTGAGCAGTTCTTC. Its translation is CASSVLRTEQFF.

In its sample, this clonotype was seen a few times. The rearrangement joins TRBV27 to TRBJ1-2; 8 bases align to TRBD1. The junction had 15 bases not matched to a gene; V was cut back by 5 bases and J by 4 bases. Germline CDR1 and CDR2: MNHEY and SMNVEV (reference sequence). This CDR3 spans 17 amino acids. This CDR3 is CASSTAGQGGFGYGYTF. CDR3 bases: TGTGCCAGCAGTACCGCAGGACAGGGCGGATTCGGCTATGGCTACACCTTC.

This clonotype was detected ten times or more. CDR3 bases: TGTGCCAGCAGCATACGACTAGCGGGAGGCTCGAACACCGGGGAGCTGTTTTTT. Amino acids: CASSIRLAGGSNTGELFF. This chain uses TRBV21-1 with TRBJ2-2; no DNA check was done on the table's D call, TRBD2. TRBV21-1 is listed as a pseudogene. This CDR3 comprises 18 residues.

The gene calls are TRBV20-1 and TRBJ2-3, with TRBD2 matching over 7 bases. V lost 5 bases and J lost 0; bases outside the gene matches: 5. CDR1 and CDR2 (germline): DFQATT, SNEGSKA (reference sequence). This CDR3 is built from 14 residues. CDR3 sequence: CSASGLPSTDTQYF. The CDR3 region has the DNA TGCAGTGCTTCGGGACTACCCAGCACAGATACGCAGTATTTT.

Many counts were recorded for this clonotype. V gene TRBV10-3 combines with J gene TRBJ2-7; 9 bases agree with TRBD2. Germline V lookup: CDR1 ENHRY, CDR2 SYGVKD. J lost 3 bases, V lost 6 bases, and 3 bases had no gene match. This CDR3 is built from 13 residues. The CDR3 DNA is TGTGCCATCAGGGGTAGCGGGAGCTACGAGCAGTACGTC. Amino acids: CAIRGSGSYEQYV.

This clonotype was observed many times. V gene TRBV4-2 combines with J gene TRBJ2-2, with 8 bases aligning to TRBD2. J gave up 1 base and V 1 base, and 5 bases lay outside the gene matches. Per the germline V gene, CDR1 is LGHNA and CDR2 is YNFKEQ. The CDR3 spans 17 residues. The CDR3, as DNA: TGTGCCAGCAGCCAAGTGTTGGCGGGAGGGAACACCGGGGAGCTGTTTTTT. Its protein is CASSQVLAGGNTGELFF.

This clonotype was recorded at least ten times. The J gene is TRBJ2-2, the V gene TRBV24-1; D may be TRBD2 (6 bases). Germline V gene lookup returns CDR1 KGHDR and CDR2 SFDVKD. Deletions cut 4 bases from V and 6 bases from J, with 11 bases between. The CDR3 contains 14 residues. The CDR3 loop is CATSDLAGPGELFF. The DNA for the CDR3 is TGTGCCACCAGTGACTTGGCGGGACCCGGGGAGCTGTTTTTT.

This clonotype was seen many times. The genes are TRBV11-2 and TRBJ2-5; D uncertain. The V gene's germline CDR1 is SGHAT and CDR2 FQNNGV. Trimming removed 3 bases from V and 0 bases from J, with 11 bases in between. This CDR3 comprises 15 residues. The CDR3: CASSFSDGNQETQYF. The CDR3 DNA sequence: TGTGCCAGCAGCTTTTCTGACGGCAACCAAGAGACCCAGTACTTC.

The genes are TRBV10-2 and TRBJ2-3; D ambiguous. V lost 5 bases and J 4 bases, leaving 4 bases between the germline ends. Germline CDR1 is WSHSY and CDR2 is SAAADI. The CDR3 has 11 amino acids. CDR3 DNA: TGCGCCAGCAGTAACGCAGATACGCAGTATTTT. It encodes CASSNADTQYF.

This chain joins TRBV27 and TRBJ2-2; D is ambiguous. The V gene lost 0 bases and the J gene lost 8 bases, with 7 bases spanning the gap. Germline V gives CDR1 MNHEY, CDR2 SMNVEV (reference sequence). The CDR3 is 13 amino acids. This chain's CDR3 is CASSLSNLGELFF. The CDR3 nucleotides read TGTGCCAGCAGTTTATCGAATCTGGGGGAGCTGTTTTTT.

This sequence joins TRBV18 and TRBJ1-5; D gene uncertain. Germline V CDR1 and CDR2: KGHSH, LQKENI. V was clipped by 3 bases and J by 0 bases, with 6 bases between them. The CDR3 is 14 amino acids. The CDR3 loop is CASSPSDSNQPQHF. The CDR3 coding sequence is TGTGCCAGCTCACCGTCAGATAGCAATCAGCCCCAGCATTTT.

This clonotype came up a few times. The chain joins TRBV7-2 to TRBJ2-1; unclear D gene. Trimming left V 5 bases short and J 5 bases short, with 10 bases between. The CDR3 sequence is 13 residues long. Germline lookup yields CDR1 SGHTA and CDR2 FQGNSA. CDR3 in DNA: TGTGCCAGCAGCGTAAGGATGAACAATGAGCAGTTCTTC. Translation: CASSVRMNNEQFF.

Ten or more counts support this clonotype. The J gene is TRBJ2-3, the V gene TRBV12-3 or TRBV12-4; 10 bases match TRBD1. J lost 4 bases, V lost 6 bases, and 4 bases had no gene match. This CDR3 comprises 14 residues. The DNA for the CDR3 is TGTGCCAGCAGACTGACAGGGGGCTCAGATACGCAGTATTTT. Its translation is CASRLTGGSDTQYF.

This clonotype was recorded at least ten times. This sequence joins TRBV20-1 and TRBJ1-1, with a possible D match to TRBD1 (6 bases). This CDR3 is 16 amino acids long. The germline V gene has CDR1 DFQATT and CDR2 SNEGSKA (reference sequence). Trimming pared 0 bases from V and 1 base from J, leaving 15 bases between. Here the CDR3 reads CSARDPLQGSNTEAFF. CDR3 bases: TGCAGTGCTAGAGATCCTCTGCAGGGGTCGAACACTGAAGCTTTCTTT.

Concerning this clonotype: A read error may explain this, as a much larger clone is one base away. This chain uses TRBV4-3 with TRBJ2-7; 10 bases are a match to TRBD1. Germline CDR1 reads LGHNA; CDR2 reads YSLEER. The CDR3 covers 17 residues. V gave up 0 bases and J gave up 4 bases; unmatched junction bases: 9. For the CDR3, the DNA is TGCGCCAGCAGCCAAGAAGTCGCGACAGGGGGCCTTTACGAGCAGTACTTC. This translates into CASSQEVATGGLYEQYF.